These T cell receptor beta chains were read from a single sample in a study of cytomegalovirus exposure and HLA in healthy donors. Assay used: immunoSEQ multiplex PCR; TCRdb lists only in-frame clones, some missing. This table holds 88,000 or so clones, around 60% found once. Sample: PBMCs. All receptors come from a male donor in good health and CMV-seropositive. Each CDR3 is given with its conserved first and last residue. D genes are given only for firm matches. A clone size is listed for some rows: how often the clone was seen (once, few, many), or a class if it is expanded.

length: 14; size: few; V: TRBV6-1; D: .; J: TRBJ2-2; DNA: TGTGCCAGCAAAACAGGTTCCAACACCGGGGAGCTGTTTTTT; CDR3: CASKTGSNTGELFF
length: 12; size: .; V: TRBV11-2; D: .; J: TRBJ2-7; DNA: TGTGCCAGCAGTCCGAGCGGTTACGAGCAGTACTTC; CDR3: CASSPSGYEQYF
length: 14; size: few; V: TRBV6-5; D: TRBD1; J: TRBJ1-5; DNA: TGTGCCAGCAGTTACGGACAGGGCAATCAGCCCCAGCATTTT; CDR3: CASSYGQGNQPQHF
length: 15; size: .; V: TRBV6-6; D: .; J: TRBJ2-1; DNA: TGTGCCAGCAGTCAAACAGGGAGCTCCTACAATGAGCAGTTCTTC; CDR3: CASSQTGSSYNEQFF
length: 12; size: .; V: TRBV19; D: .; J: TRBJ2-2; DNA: TGTGCCGCCCTACCCCCCGGGGGGGAGCTGTTTTTT; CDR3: CAALPPGGELFF
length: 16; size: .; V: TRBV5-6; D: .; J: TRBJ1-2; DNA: TGTGCCAGCACTCAATTCCACGGGGGTGCTAACTATGGCTACACCTTC; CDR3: CASTQFHGGANYGYTF
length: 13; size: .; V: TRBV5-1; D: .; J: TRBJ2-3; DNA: TGCGCCAGCAGCGAGGGAGGTACAGATACGCAGTATTTT; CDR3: CASSEGGTDTQYF
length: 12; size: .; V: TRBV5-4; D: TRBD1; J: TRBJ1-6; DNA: TGTGCCAGTCGGACAGGGTCTTCACCCCTCCACTTT; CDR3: CASRTGSSPLHF
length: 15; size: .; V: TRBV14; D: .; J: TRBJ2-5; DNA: TGTGCCAGCAGCCAAAAGTCCGGAGGCCAAGAGACCCAGTACTTC; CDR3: CASSQKSGGQETQYF
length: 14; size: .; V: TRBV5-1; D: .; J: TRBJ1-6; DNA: TGCGCCAGCAGCTTGGTGGAGGGTAATTCACCCCTCCACTTT; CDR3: CASSLVEGNSPLHF
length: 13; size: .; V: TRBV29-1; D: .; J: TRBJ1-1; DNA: TGCAGCGGATCGGGACACCTGAACACTGAAGCTTTCTTT; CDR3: CSGSGHLNTEAFF
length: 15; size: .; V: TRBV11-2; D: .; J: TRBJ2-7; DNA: TGTGCCAGCAGCTTAGATCTGGTGAGGCTGGGCGAGCAGTACTTC; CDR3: CASSLDLVRLGEQYF
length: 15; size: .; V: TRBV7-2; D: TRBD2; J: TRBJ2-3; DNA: TGTGCCAGCAGCCCTAGCGGGAGGAGAACAGATACGCAGTATTTT; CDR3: CASSPSGRRTDTQYF
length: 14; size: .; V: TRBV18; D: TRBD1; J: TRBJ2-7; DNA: TGTGCCAGCTCACCTGGGACAGAAACCTACGAGCAGTACTTC; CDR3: CASSPGTETYEQYF
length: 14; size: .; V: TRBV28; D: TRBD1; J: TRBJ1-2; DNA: TGTGCCAGCAGTTTCAGGGGGCCTAACTATGGCTACACCTTC; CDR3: CASSFRGPNYGYTF
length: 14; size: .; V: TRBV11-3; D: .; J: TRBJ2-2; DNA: TGTGCCAGCAGCTTAGAACTGAACACCGGGGAGCTGTTTTTT; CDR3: CASSLELNTGELFF
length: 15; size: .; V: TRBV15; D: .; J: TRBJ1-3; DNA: TGTGCCACCAGCAGAGGGGGGGGCTCTGGAAACACCATATATTTT; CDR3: CATSRGGGSGNTIYF
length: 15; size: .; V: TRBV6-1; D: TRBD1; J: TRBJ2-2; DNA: TGTGCCAGCAGGAACACAGGGGCCGCCTCCGGGGAGCTGTTTTTT; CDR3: CASRNTGAASGELFF
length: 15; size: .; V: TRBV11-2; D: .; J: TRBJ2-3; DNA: TGTGCCAGCAGCTTAGATTCGGCGGGCACAGATACGCAGTATTTT; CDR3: CASSLDSAGTDTQYF
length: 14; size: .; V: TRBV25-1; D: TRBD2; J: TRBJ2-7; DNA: TGTGCCACGGGGCGGGGGGGCTCCTCCTACGAGCAGTACTTC; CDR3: CATGRGGSSYEQYF
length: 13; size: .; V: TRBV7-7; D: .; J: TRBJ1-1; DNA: TGTGCTAGTTCAGGGGTGGAAGGAACTGAAGCTTTCTTT; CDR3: CASSGVEGTEAFF
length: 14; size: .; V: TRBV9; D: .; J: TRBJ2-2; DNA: TGTGCCAGCAGCGTAGATGGGCAAACCGGGGAGCTGTTTTTT; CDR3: CASSVDGQTGELFF
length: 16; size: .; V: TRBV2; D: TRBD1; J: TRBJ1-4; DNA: TGTGCCAGCAGTAACGACAGGGGGGCAACTAATGAAAAACTGTTTTTT; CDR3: CASSNDRGATNEKLFF
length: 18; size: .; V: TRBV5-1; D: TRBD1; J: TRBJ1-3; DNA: TGCGCCAGCAGCTTGGACCTTTTGACAGGGGGCTATGGAAACACCATATATTTT; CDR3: CASSLDLLTGGYGNTIYF
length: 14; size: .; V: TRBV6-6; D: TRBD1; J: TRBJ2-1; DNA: TGTGCCAGCAAATCGGGACAGGTATACAATGAGCAGTTCTTC; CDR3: CASKSGQVYNEQFF
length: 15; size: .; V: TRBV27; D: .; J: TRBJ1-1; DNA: TGTGCCAGCAGTCGTAGGGCGGTCGGAGGCACTGAAGCTTTCTTT; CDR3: CASSRRAVGGTEAFF
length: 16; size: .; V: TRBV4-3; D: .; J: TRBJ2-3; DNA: TGCGCCAGCAGCCAAGATCAGTCACGCCTCACAGATACGCAGTATTTT; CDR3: CASSQDQSRLTDTQYF